This T cell receptor (beta chain) emerged from a study of human T cells and chemical hapten exposure. TCRdb re-analysed the RACE reads in MiXCR, keeping a single row per CDR3 protein. This sample yields under 95,000 distinct CDR3 sequences, of which about 10% are seen a single time; roughly 3.1% belongs to the top ten. The CDR3 runs to 12 residues. Deletions cut 5 bases from V and 10 bases from J, with 12 bases between. Germline loops: CDR1 PRHDT, CDR2 FYEKMQ (reference sequence). This clonotype was seen at least ten times. Time point defined: healthy volunteer bleed at 2 weeks. Whole blood, unfractionated, served as the material for total RNA extraction.

J is TRBJ2-1 and V is TRBV13; tentatively, D is TRBD2 (5 bases). The source material was whole blood. The receptor's source is a female donor in good health. Some clones in this sample may be carry-over from other donors' samples. The CDR3 sequence: CASSPTPGEQFF. In DNA form, the CDR3 reads TGTGCCAGCAGCCCGACGCCGGGGGAGCAGTTCTTC.